The 3 T cell receptor beta chains presented below share a single source sample, sequenced in a study of cytomegalovirus exposure and HLA in healthy donors. PCR primers comprised 60 Vbeta and 13 Jbeta primers. TCRdb keeps only in-frame clones here, not all; method: immunoSEQ multiplex PCR. Its table records over 100,000 clones. Sequencing was performed on PBMCs. These receptors all come from a man aged 40-50 years in good health and CMV-seropositive.

V usage is TRBV27 and J usage is TRBJ1-2; weak D call: TRBD1 (5 bases). Trimming stripped 7 bases from V and 8 bases from J, with 17 bases between. CDR1 and CDR2 from the germline V gene are MNHEY and SMNVEV (reference sequence). This CDR3 is 13 amino acids long. DNA for the CDR3: TGTGCCAGCACCACCCGCCCGGGGGTAGGCTACACCTTC. It specifies CASTTRPGVGYTF.

The gene calls are TRBV9 and TRBJ1-5; possibly TRBD1 for D (6 bases). V lost 5 bases and J lost 1, with 7 bases in between. The CDR3 consists of 13 residues. Germline lookup yields CDR1 SGDLS and CDR2 YYNGEE. CDR3 region: CASSTGSNQPQHF. The CDR3 bases are TGTGCCAGCAGTACAGGGAGCAATCAGCCCCAGCATTTT.

The rearrangement uses TRBV2 and TRBJ2-3; no clear D. V lost 4 bases to trimming and J lost 1 base, with 9 bases between them. This CDR3 region has 14 residues. Germline V lookup: CDR1 SNHLY, CDR2 FYNNEI. Here the CDR3 reads CASSGEARTDTQYF. The CDR3 region has the DNA TGTGCCAGCAGTGGAGAGGCTCGCACAGATACGCAGTATTTT.